Following are 11 T cell receptor beta chains from one sample sequenced in a study of OX40 agonist ivuxolimab in advanced cancers. Using immunoSEQ multiplex PCR, the repertoire was profiled, and TCRdb retains in-frame clones only, with some absent. The sample shows 65,000 to 85,000 clones, more than 80% of them seen only once. Sequencing used CD4+ or CD8+ T cells sorted from blood, obtained in a trial of the OX40 agonist ivuxolimab. These TCRs come from an adult with an advanced solid tumor such as melanoma, head and neck, liver or kidney cancer.

The chain combines TRBV30 with TRBJ1-1, with D perhaps TRBD1 (5 bases). Germline lookup yields CDR1 GTSNPN and CDR2 SVGIG (reference sequence). This CDR3 is 13 amino acids long. Trimming left V 1 base short and J 10 bases short, with 16 bases between. This CDR3 reads CAWSAIQETGAFF. The CDR3, as DNA: TGTGCCTGGAGTGCGATACAGGAAACAGGAGCTTTCTTT.

On this clone itself: Other DNA sequences in the same sample also yield this CDR3. This rearrangement joins TRBV19 to TRBJ1-2, with D maybe TRBD1 (5 bases). Trimming cost V 3 bases and J 8 bases, with 10 bases left between them. Germline V gene data show CDR1 as LNHDA and CDR2 as SQIVND (reference sequence). This CDR3 comprises 12 residues. CDR3 coding DNA: TGTGCCAGTAGTATCCAGGGAGGAGGCTACACCTTC. Its protein is CASSIQGGGYTF.

The chain links TRBV11-3 to TRBJ1-1; no clear D. Trimming removed 3 bases at V and 3 bases at J, with 11 bases between. Germline loops: CDR1 SGHNT, CDR2 YENEEA. The CDR3 has 14 amino acids. CDR3 region: CASSLSPWDTEAFF. In DNA form, the CDR3 reads TGTGCCAGCAGCTTGTCCCCTTGGGACACTGAAGCTTTCTTT.

V usage is TRBV7-3 and J usage is TRBJ2-2, with TRBD1 identical over 11 bases. The CDR3 consists of 15 residues. J was trimmed by 5 bases and V by 4 bases; bases with no gene match: 3. CDR1 is SGHTA, CDR2 FQGTGA, per germline. DNA of the CDR3: TGTGCCAGCAGCTCGGGACAGGGGGTGACCGGGGAGCTGTTTTTT. It translates to CASSSGQGVTGELFF.

The chain joins TRBV5-4 to TRBJ2-7, with 8 bases that match TRBD1. From germline, CDR1 is SGHNT and CDR2 YYREEE (reference sequence). This CDR3 is 15 amino acids long. Unmatched junction bases numbered 8, after V lost 2 bases and J lost 4 bases. CDR3 nucleotide sequence: TGTGCCAGCAGCTTTGGACAGGGAGTGTGGTACGAGCAGTACTTC. As protein: CASSFGQGVWYEQYF.

The gene calls are TRBV15 and TRBJ1-4; TRBD1 is a possible D gene (5 bases). Germline V gene data show CDR1 as LNHNV and CDR2 as YYDKDF (reference sequence). Trimming stripped 3 bases from V and 6 bases from J, with 8 bases between. There are 13 residues in the CDR3. Here the CDR3 DNA reads TGTGCCACCAGCAGGGGGCTGGATGAAAAACTGTTTTTT. Translated, it gives CATSRGLDEKLFF.

V is TRBV28 and J is TRBJ2-7; D gene ambiguous. Trimming cost V 9 bases and J 3 bases, with 15 bases left between them. The length of the CDR3 is 13 residues. Germline-derived CDR1 and CDR2 are MDHEN and SYDVKM. The CDR3 DNA follows: TGTGCCAGTAGGATCGGACCTAACTACGAGCAGTACTTC. It is translated as CASRIGPNYEQYF.

The J gene is TRBJ2-7, the V gene TRBV6-5, with D unclear. The CDR3 extends over 14 amino acids. Looked up from germline, CDR1 is MNHEY and CDR2 is SVGAGI. Trimming left V 5 bases short and J 2 bases short, with 13 bases between. CDR3 DNA sequence: TGTGCCAGCAGTACCACGCCGTACGCCTACGAGCAGTACTTC. Translated, it gives CASSTTPYAYEQYF.

With respect to this clone: A read error may account for a junction end that differs from germline. The chain uses TRBV4-1 and TRBJ2-5; possible D gene TRBD2, 6 bases. Germline V gene lookup returns CDR1 MGHRA and CDR2 YSYEKL. The CDR3 contains 16 residues. As DNA, the CDR3 is TGCGCCAACAGCCAGTCCCACGCGGGGTTGCGAGAGACCCAGTACTTC. Encoded protein: CANSQSHAGLRETQYF.

V and J are TRBV9 and TRBJ2-7; TRBD1 matches 7 bases. Unmatched junction bases numbered 12, after V lost 4 bases and J lost 2 bases. The V gene's germline CDR1 is SGDLS and CDR2 YYNGEE. The CDR3 runs to 16 residues. The CDR3 loop reads CASSPTPDRATYEQYF. The CDR3 nucleotides are TGTGCCAGCAGCCCTACCCCTGACAGGGCCACCTACGAGCAGTACTTC.

This clone has just one count. The V call is TRBV5-1, the J call TRBJ2-5; 8 bases match TRBD1. The J call could be wrong; TRBJ2-7 is a better fit for the DNA end. Germline CDR1 is SGHRS and CDR2 is YFSETQ. The CDR3 contains 14 residues. The CDR3 DNA reads as TGCGCCAGCAGCGCGGGACAGGACGCCTACGAGCAGTACTTC. Amino acids: CASSAGQDAYEQYF.